The 16 T cell receptor beta chains in this list originate from one sample, sequenced in a study of CD8 T cells in Susac syndrome. An input of roughly 0.5 to 1 ug of RNA was subjected to reverse transcription using random hexamers. MiXCR was run by TCRdb on the immunoSEQ multiplex PCR reads, yielding one entry per CDR3 protein. This table has fewer than 140,000 distinct CDR3 sequences, roughly 94% appearing once. The sequenced sample consisted of CD8+ T cells from PBMCs. The receptor source for this set is a human donor with Susac syndrome.

The chain carries TRBV2 and TRBJ2-3; unclear D gene. The germline V gene encodes CDR1 SNHLY and CDR2 FYNNEI. Between the trimmed V and J ends, which lost 0 bases and 6 bases, there was a span of 7 bases. CDR3 size: 13 residues. The CDR3 sequence is CASSEARVDTQYF. CDR3 nucleotide sequence: TGTGCCAGCAGTGAAGCAAGGGTGGATACGCAGTATTTT.

The V and J genes are TRBV7-9 and TRBJ2-2; D remains ambiguous. This CDR3 has 15 residues. Trimming left V 5 bases short and J 1 base short, with 11 bases between. Germline loops: CDR1 SEHNR, CDR2 FQNEAQ (reference sequence). CDR3 loop: CASSHSWENTGELFF. The CDR3 region has the DNA TGTGCCAGCAGCCATTCCTGGGAGAACACCGGGGAGCTGTTTTTT.

This clonotype was seen more than once but under ten times. The chain employs TRBV9 and TRBJ2-4, with 8 bases aligning to TRBD1. Unmatched junction bases numbered 2, after V lost 3 bases and J lost 0 bases. The germline V gene has CDR1 SGDLS and CDR2 YYNGEE. CDR3 length: 15 residues. The CDR3 DNA reads TGTGCCAGCAGCGCAGGGACAGGAGCCAAAAACATTCAGTACTTC. Protein: CASSAGTGAKNIQYF.

Written as DNA, the CDR3 is TGTGCCAGCAGCCAAGATTGGGGGGCCATCACTGAAGCTTTCTTT. Translated, it gives CASSQDWGAITEAFF. The chain combines TRBV3-1 with TRBJ1-1, with D tentatively TRBD1 (6 bases). Trimming removed 0 bases from V and 4 bases from J, with 12 bases in between. The germline gives CDR1 LGHDT, CDR2 YNNKEL (reference sequence). CDR3 length: 15 amino acids.

The genes are TRBV3-1 and TRBJ1-5, with D perhaps matching TRBD1 (6 bases). Germline loops: CDR1 LGHDT, CDR2 YNNKEL (reference sequence). V was clipped by 0 bases and J by 5 bases, with 11 bases between them. CDR3 length equals 15 residues. CDR3 sequence reads: CASSQETGLDQPQHF. Written as DNA, the CDR3 is TGTGCCAGCAGCCAAGAAACAGGGTTGGATCAGCCCCAGCATTTT.

V gene TRBV15 combines with J gene TRBJ2-7, with D hard to call. V lost 0 bases and J 6 bases, leaving 15 bases between the germline ends. Germline loops: CDR1 LNHNV, CDR2 YYDKDF (reference sequence). The CDR3 contains 15 residues. The CDR3 region has the DNA TGTGCCACCAGCAGAGATTTGGGTGTCGGCCCCGAGCAGTACTTC. Residues: CATSRDLGVGPEQYF. Complete variable domain (other parts from reference TRBV15 and TRBJ2-7): DAMVIQNPRYQVTQFGKPVTLSCSQTLNHNVMYWYQQKSSQAPKLLFHYYDKDFNNEADTPDNFQSRRPNTSFCFLDIRSPGLGDTAMYLCATSRDLGVGPEQYFGPGTRLTVT.

The chain links TRBV7-2 to TRBJ2-1, with D hard to call. This CDR3 has 15 residues. Between the trimmed V and J ends, which lost 3 bases and 2 bases, there was a span of 11 bases. Germline V gives CDR1 SGHTA, CDR2 FQGNSA. CDR3 in amino acids: CASSFLRFPYNEQFF. The CDR3 coding sequence is TGTGCCAGCAGCTTCCTACGGTTCCCCTACAATGAGCAGTTCTTC.

This chain links TRBV10-2 with TRBJ2-3; a possible D gene is TRBD2 (6 bases). The CDR3 is made up of 11 amino acids. The germline CDR1 and CDR2 sequences are WSHSY and SAAADI. Trimming cost V 7 bases and J 6 bases, with 8 bases left between them. The CDR3 DNA reads as TGCGCCAGCACCGGAGGGGATACGCAGTATTTT. Translating it yields CASTGGDTQYF.

V is TRBV29-1 and J is TRBJ2-5, with 10 bases aligning to TRBD2. V gave up 7 bases and J gave up 5 bases; unmatched junction bases: 31. Per germline, CDR1 SQVTM and CDR2 ANQGSEA. CDR3 length equals 21 residues. The CDR3 region has the DNA TGCAGCGCCTGGGCCGCCCCCCGAAGTGCTACTAGCGGGGAAAAACGGGAGACCCAGTACTTC. This gives the protein CSAWAAPRSATSGEKRETQYF.

V and J are TRBV7-6 and TRBJ2-5, with D perhaps TRBD2 (5 bases). CDR3 size: 13 residues. CDR1 SGHVS and CDR2 FNYEAQ come from the germline V gene. The V and J ends lost 4 bases and 5 bases respectively, with 11 bases between them. CDR3 protein: CASSSRVRETQYF. The CDR3 region has the DNA TGTGCCAGCAGCTCGAGGGTTCGGGAGACCCAGTACTTC. Supplemented by reference TRBV7-6 and TRBJ2-5, the full variable domain reads GAGVSQSPRYKVTKRGQDVALRCDPISGHVSLYWYRQALGQGPEFLTYFNYEAQQDKSGLPNDRFSAERPEGSISTLTIQRTEQRDSAMYRCASSSRVRETQYFGPGTRLLVL.

The V call is TRBV5-4, the J call TRBJ2-1; 8 bases fit TRBD2. V trimming: 6 bases; J trimming: 6 bases; junction bases outside the gene matches: 8. The CDR3 totals 14 residues. CDR1 is SGHNT, CDR2 YYREEE, per germline (reference sequence). CDR3 bases: TGTGCCAGCACCTCGGGGGGGCCGGGCAATGAGCAGTTCTTC. Amino acids: CASTSGGPGNEQFF.

The chain couples TRBV10-2 to TRBJ2-2; D remains ambiguous. This CDR3 comprises 11 residues. Germline V gene lookup returns CDR1 WSHSY and CDR2 SAAADI. The V gene lost 8 bases and the J gene lost 3 bases, with 4 bases spanning the gap. CDR3: CASADTGELFF. The CDR3 region has the DNA TGCGCCAGCGCAGACACCGGGGAGCTGTTTTTT.

This chain links TRBV28 with TRBJ2-5; D unresolved. CDR1 and CDR2 (germline): MDHEN, SYDVKM. The CDR3 length is 12 residues. V was trimmed by 7 bases and J by 6 bases, leaving 12 bases between them. The CDR3 region is CASTSGEQTQYF. The DNA for the CDR3 is TGTGCCAGCACTTCAGGAGAGCAGACCCAGTACTTC.

J is TRBJ2-7 and V is TRBV30; D is unclear. Germline CDR1 GTSNPN, CDR2 SVGIG (reference sequence). With 0 bases removed from V and 1 base from J, the gap between germline ends came to 16 bases. The CDR3 covers 16 residues. The CDR3 nucleotides are TGTGCCTGGAGTGTACGGTCCTCCACCGGGTCCTACGAGCAGTACTTC. It specifies CAWSVRSSTGSYEQYF.

The chain employs TRBV29-1 and TRBJ1-2, with 7 bases fitting TRBD1. The CDR3 runs to 15 residues. CDR1 SQVTM and CDR2 ANQGSEA come from the germline V gene. With 7 bases clipped from V and 0 bases from J, the junction kept 11 bases outside the gene matches. The CDR3 spells CSAWNGQEANYGYTF. As DNA, the CDR3 is TGCAGCGCCTGGAACGGACAGGAAGCTAACTATGGCTACACCTTC.

The V call is TRBV14, the J call TRBJ1-6; possible D gene TRBD1, 6 bases. V gave up 4 bases and J gave up 1 base, with 14 bases separating them. Germline loops: CDR1 SGHDN, CDR2 FVKESK. The CDR3 has 17 amino acids. The CDR3 bases are TGTGCCAGCAGCCGGGACACCTTTAGTTCCTATAATTCACCCCTCCACTTT. Protein sequence: CASSRDTFSSYNSPLHF. The full variable domain, rest sourced from reference TRBV14 and TRBJ1-6, is EAGVTQFPSHSVIEKGQTVTLRCDPISGHDNLYWYRRVMGKEIKFLLHFVKESKQDESGMPNNRFLAERTGGTYSTLKVQPAELEDSGVYFCASSRDTFSSYNSPLHFGNGTRLTVT.